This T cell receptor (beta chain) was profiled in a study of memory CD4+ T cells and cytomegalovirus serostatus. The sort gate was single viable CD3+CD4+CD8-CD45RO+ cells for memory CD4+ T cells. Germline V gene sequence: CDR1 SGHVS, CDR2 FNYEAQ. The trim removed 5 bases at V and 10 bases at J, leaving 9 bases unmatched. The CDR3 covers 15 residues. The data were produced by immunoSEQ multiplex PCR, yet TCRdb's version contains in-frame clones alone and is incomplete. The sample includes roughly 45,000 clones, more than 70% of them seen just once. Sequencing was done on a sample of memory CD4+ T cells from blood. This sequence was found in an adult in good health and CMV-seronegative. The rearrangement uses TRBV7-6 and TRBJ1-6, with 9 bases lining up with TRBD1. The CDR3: CASSATGQGNSPLHF. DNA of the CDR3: TGTGCCAGCAGCGCCACGGGACAGGGAAACTCACCCCTCCACTTT. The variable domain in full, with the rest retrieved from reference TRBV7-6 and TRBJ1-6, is GAGVSQSPRYKVTKRGQDVALRCDPISGHVSLYWYRQALGQGPEFLTYFNYEAQQDKSGLPNDRFSAERPEGSISTLTIQRTEQRDSAMYRCASSATGQGNSPLHFGNGTRLTVT.